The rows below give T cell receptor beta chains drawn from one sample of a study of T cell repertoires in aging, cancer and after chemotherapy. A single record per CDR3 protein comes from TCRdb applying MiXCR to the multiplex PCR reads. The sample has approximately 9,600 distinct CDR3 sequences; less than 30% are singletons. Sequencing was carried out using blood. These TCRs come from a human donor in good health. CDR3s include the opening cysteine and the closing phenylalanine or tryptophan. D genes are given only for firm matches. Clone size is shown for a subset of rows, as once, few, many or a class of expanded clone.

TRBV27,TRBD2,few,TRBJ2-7,CASSPLSAQDRDYLSYEQYF,TGTGCCAGCAGCCCCCTGTCCGCGCAGGACCGGGACTATCTCTCCTACGAGCAGTACTTC
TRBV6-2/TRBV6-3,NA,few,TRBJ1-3,CASSYDDRHSGNTIYF,TGTGCCAGCAGTTACGACGACAGGCACTCTGGAAACACCATATATTTT
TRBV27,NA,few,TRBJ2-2,CASSLSQVNTGELFF,TGTGCCAGCAGTTTATCTCAGGTGAACACCGGGGAGCTGTTTTTT
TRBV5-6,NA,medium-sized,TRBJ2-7,CASSLYTGPYEQYF,TGTGCCAGCAGCCTGTATACAGGGCCCTACGAGCAGTACTTC
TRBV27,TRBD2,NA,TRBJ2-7,CASSFLRRNGRNYEQYF,TGTGCCAGCAGTTTTCTGAGACGGAACGGGAGGAACTACGAGCAGTACTTC
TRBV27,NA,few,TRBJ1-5,CASSPNGDSNQPQHF,TGTGCCAGCAGTCCCAACGGGGATAGCAATCAGCCCCAGCATTTT
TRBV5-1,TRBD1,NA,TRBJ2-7,CASSWTGGDEQYF,TGCGCCAGCAGTTGGACAGGGGGGGACGAGCAGTACTTC
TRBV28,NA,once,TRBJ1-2,CASSSRDPPSANYGYTF,TGTGCCAGCAGTTCCCGGGACCCCCCTTCGGCTAACTATGGCTACACCTTC
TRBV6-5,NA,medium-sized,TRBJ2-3,CASSYSSQGADTQYF,TGTGCCAGCAGTTACTCGTCACAGGGCGCAGATACGCAGTATTTT
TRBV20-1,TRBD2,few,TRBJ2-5,CSAPAASGRDIQETQYF,TGCAGTGCTCCGGCGGCTAGCGGGAGGGATATCCAAGAGACCCAGTACTTC
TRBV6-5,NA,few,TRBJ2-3,CASRSRWGGRSTDTQYF,TGTGCCAGCAGAAGCCGGTGGGGCGGAAGATCCACAGATACGCAGTATTTT
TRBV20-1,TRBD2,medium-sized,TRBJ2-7,CSASTSGSSYEQYF,TGCAGTGCTAGTACTAGCGGCAGCTCCTACGAGCAGTACTTC
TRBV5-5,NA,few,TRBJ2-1,CASSPWGESYNEQFF,TGTGCCAGCAGCCCTTGGGGAGAATCCTACAATGAGCAGTTCTTC
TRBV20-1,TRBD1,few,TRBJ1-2,CSAITLGQARLGGYTF,TGCAGTGCTATAACATTGGGACAGGCGCGCCTAGGGGGCTACACCTTC
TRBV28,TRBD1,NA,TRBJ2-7,CASSPNSWTGVYEQYF,TGTGCCAGCAGTCCTAATTCCTGGACAGGGGTGTACGAGCAGTACTTC
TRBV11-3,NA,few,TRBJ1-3,CASSFRWVGGNTIYF,TGTGCCAGCAGCTTTCGGTGGGTGGGTGGAAACACCATATATTTT
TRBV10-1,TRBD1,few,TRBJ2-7,CASSAGTGTYEQYF,TGCGCCAGCAGCGCGGGGACAGGGACCTACGAGCAGTACTTC
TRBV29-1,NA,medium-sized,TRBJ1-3,CSVQRGREASGNTIYF,TGCAGCGTCCAACGGGGGAGGGAAGCCTCTGGAAACACCATATATTTT
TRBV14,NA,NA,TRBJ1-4,CASSQGKGNHNEKLFF,TGTGCCAGCAGCCAGGGGAAGGGAAACCATAATGAAAAACTGTTTTTT
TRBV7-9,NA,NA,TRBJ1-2,CASSFPNGVEYGYTF,TGTGCCAGCAGCTTTCCGAACGGAGTCGAGTATGGCTACACCTTC
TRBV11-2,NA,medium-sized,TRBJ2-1,CASSPVGVGILNNEQFF,TGTGCCAGCAGCCCCGTCGGCGTTGGGATCTTGAACAATGAGCAGTTCTTC
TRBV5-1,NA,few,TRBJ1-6,CASRQGFSPLHF,TGCGCCAGCAGACAGGGTTTTTCACCCCTCCACTTT
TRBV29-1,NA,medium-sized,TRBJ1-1,CSVEFGETEAFF,TGCAGCGTTGAGTTCGGAGAAACTGAAGCTTTCTTT
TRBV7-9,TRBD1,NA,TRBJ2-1,CASSHRDRGIDEQIF,TGTGCCAGCAGCCACCGGGACAGGGGGATAGATGAGCAGATCTTC